Presented here are 27 T cell receptor beta chains from one specimen sequenced in a study of cytomegalovirus exposure and HLA in healthy donors. PCR employed 60 Vbeta and 13 Jbeta primers. Sequenced by immunoSEQ multiplex PCR; TCRdb stores in-frame clones only, minus some. The sample consists of 190,000 or so clones, around 79% of them appearing once. The sample comprised PBMCs. The source of these receptors is a male donor in good health and CMV-seropositive.

The V call is TRBV5-4, the J call TRBJ2-1; TRBD1 is a possible D gene (5 bases). From germline, CDR1 is SGHNT and CDR2 YYREEE (reference sequence). Trimming removed 0 bases at V and 0 bases at J, with 10 bases between. The CDR3 consists of 16 residues. The CDR3 spells CASSLALGRSYNEQFF. In nucleotides, the CDR3 is TGTGCCAGCAGCTTGGCCTTGGGGCGCTCCTACAATGAGCAGTTCTTC.

The chain has TRBV7-9 and TRBJ1-3; TRBD1 matches at 7 bases. CDR1 is SEHNR and CDR2 is FQNEAQ in the germline V gene (reference sequence). V shed 2 bases and J 1 base; nucleotides not matched to a gene: 2. The CDR3 has 15 residues. The CDR3 DNA follows: TGTGCCAGCAGCTTACAACAGGGGTCTGGAAACACCATATATTTT. Amino acids: CASSLQQGSGNTIYF.

The chain combines TRBV19 with TRBJ1-6; 8 nucleotides line up with TRBD1. J gave up 14 bases and V 8 bases, and 14 bases lay outside the gene matches. Germline V gene lookup returns CDR1 LNHDA and CDR2 SQIVND (reference sequence). CDR3 length: 14 residues. CDR3 DNA: TGTGCCAGTGCATCCGGGACAGGCCCCTCAACCCTCCACTTT. Translation: CASASGTGPSTLHF.

The chain links TRBV7-8 to TRBJ2-6; unclear D gene. Germline V gene lookup returns CDR1 SGHVS and CDR2 FQNEAQ. V lost 3 bases, J lost 1 base, and 10 bases lay in between. The CDR3 runs to 16 residues. The CDR3 loop reads CASSFVRVSGANVLTF. The CDR3 DNA reads TGTGCCAGCAGCTTTGTTCGAGTTTCTGGGGCCAACGTCCTGACTTTC.

The V gene is TRBV28, the J gene TRBJ2-5, with a possible D match to TRBD1 (5 bases). V lost 5 bases, J lost 3 bases, and 13 bases lay in between. Germline V lookup: CDR1 MDHEN, CDR2 SYDVKM. This CDR3 region has 14 residues. CDR3 coding DNA: TGTGCCAGCAGTACCCACAGGCCTGAAGAGACCCAGTACTTC. As protein: CASSTHRPEETQYF.

This sequence joins TRBV2 and TRBJ1-1; the D gene is possibly TRBD1 (6 bases). Trimming stripped 4 bases from V and 4 bases from J, with 16 bases between. The CDR3 is 15 amino acids. Germline V lookup: CDR1 SNHLY, CDR2 FYNNEI. The CDR3 sequence: CASSGRLTGLTEAFF. CDR3 in DNA: TGTGCCAGCAGTGGTCGGTTGACAGGCCTCACTGAAGCTTTCTTT.

The rearrangement uses TRBV7-9 and TRBJ1-5, with a possible D match to TRBD1 (5 bases). The CDR3 totals 13 residues. The V gene's germline CDR1 is SEHNR and CDR2 FQNEAQ (reference sequence). V lost 5 bases and J lost 7, with 12 bases in between. The CDR3 sequence: CASSRGGDQPQHF. The CDR3, as DNA: TGTGCCAGCAGCCGCGGGGGGGACCAGCCCCAGCATTTT.

The chain links TRBV21-1 to TRBJ1-1; TRBD1 reflects the table's D call only, with no check against the DNA. TRBV21-1 is a pseudogene. The CDR3 has 12 amino acids. The CDR3 spells CASQGQVLSNGF. The CDR3 coding sequence is TGTGCCAGCCAGGGACAGGTCCTTTCAAACGGCTTT.

The CDR3 DNA reads as TGTGCCAGCAGCACTAGCGGGAGTGGTGCCGGGGAGCTGTTTTTT. It translates to CASSTSGSGAGELFF. The chain employs TRBV25-1 and TRBJ2-2; 11 nucleotides align to TRBD2. The CDR3 totals 15 residues. Per the germline V gene, CDR1 is MGHDK and CDR2 is SYGVNS. With V trimmed by 6 bases and J by 6 bases, 6 bases remained unmatched. The variable domain in full, completed from reference TRBV25-1 and TRBJ2-2, reads EADIYQTPRYLVIGTGKKITLECSQTMGHDKMYWYQQDPGMELHLIHYSYGVNSTEKGDLSSESTVSRIRTEHFPLTLESARPSHTSQYLCASSTSGSGAGELFFGEGSRLTVL.

This clone was detected once. The V gene is TRBV7-2, the J gene TRBJ1-1; TRBD1 aligns across 7 bases. CDR1 is SGHTA and CDR2 is FQGNSA in the germline V gene. With V trimmed by 6 bases and J by 10 bases, 14 bases remained unmatched. The CDR3 runs 14 residues. The CDR3 here is CASRQTQGKCGAFF. The CDR3 region has the DNA TGTGCCAGCAGACAAACACAGGGGAAGTGCGGAGCTTTCTTT.

The V call is TRBV9, the J call TRBJ2-7; 9 positions match TRBD2. V was pared by 2 bases and J by 4 bases, with 7 bases of the junction left unmatched. Germline values: CDR1 SGDLS, CDR2 YYNGEE. This CDR3 is built from 15 residues. This CDR3 is CASSVSSGGTYEQYF. Written as DNA, the CDR3 is TGTGCCAGCAGCGTGTCAAGCGGGGGGACTTACGAGCAGTACTTC.

The chain recombines TRBV27 with TRBJ1-1; D perhaps matches TRBD1 (6 bases). The CDR3 consists of 14 residues. V lost 5 bases and J lost 5, with 15 bases in between. Germline CDR1 reads MNHEY; CDR2 reads SMNVEV (reference sequence). CDR3 loop: CASSTFGGETEAFF. CDR3 bases: TGTGCCAGCAGTACTTTTGGGGGCGAGACTGAAGCTTTCTTT.

This clone has more than one count but fewer than ten. The chain couples TRBV5-4 to TRBJ1-4; no reliable D call. The CDR3 runs 15 residues. Germline CDR1 reads SGHNT; CDR2 reads YYREEE (reference sequence). Trimming removed 4 bases from V and 0 bases from J, with 10 bases in between. CDR3 sequence reads: CASSLEPPTNEKLFF. The CDR3 DNA sequence: TGTGCCAGCAGCCTAGAACCTCCAACTAATGAAAAACTGTTTTTT.

V usage is TRBV30 and J usage is TRBJ2-2; 8 bases are a match to TRBD1. In germline, CDR1 is GTSNPN, CDR2 SVGIG (reference sequence). The J segment lost 3 bases and the V segment lost 4 bases, leaving 4 bases of the junction unmatched. The CDR3 extends over 14 amino acids. CDR3 bases: TGTGCCTGGACGCAGGGGGCTTACACCGGGGAGCTGTTTTTT. As protein: CAWTQGAYTGELFF.

The chain joins TRBV6-5 to TRBJ1-1, with D tentatively TRBD1 (5 bases). Germline assignment: CDR1 MNHEY and CDR2 SVGAGI. This CDR3 has 13 amino acids. Trimming took 2 bases from V and 10 from J, leaving 14 bases between them. The CDR3 protein is CASSYRGYSSAFF. The CDR3 coding sequence is TGTGCCAGCAGTTACAGGGGTTATTCTTCAGCTTTCTTT.

The chain carries TRBV27 and TRBJ1-5; 11 bases map to TRBD1. V was pared by 6 bases and J by 0 bases, with 7 bases of the junction left unmatched. This CDR3 is built from 17 residues. Per germline, CDR1 MNHEY and CDR2 SMNVEV (reference sequence). CDR3 amino acids: CASRGQGASYSNQPQHF. As DNA, the CDR3 is TGTGCCAGCAGAGGACAGGGGGCATCGTATAGCAATCAGCCCCAGCATTTT.

The chain recombines TRBV9 with TRBJ2-7; a possible D gene is TRBD1 (6 bases). Germline CDR1 reads SGDLS; CDR2 reads YYNGEE. The V end lost 4 bases, the J end lost 0 bases, and 14 bases lay between the germline ends. The CDR3 spans 15 residues. The CDR3: CASSNRQVNSYEQYF. CDR3 DNA: TGTGCCAGCAGCAACCGACAGGTCAACTCCTACGAGCAGTACTTC.

The chain is built from TRBV7-2 and TRBJ2-7; D not certain. From germline, CDR1 is SGHTA and CDR2 FQGNSA. Trimming stripped 5 bases from V and 3 bases from J, with 5 bases between. The CDR3 extends over 11 amino acids. The DNA of the CDR3 is TGTGCCAGCAGCCCTCTCTACGAGCAGTACTTC. This translates into CASSPLYEQYF.

This rearrangement joins TRBV6-6 to TRBJ2-7; 13 bases fit TRBD2. V lost 6 bases and J lost 4; bases outside the gene matches: 6. Germline CDR1 reads MNHNY; CDR2 reads SVGAGI (reference sequence). This CDR3 is 15 amino acids long. CDR3 residues: CASRTLAGGDYEQYF. For the CDR3, the DNA is TGTGCCAGCAGGACACTAGCGGGAGGGGATTACGAGCAGTACTTC.

This chain uses TRBV11-3 with TRBJ2-1, with 7 bases lining up with TRBD2. This CDR3 comprises 15 residues. Trimming took 5 bases from V and 5 from J; bases not matched to a gene: 9. Germline values: CDR1 SGHNT, CDR2 YENEEA. The CDR3 sequence: CASSKGLVSHNEQFF. The DNA of the CDR3 is TGTGCCAGCAGCAAAGGACTAGTTTCCCACAATGAGCAGTTCTTC.

The chain joins TRBV6-4 to TRBJ1-5; D is undetermined. The CDR3 covers 13 residues. Germline assignment: CDR1 MRHNA and CDR2 SNTAGT. Deletions cut 5 bases from V and 7 bases from J, with 12 bases between. CDR3 coding DNA: TGTGCCAGCAGTCGAGACGCGGGACAGCCCCAGCATTTT. Translated, it gives CASSRDAGQPQHF.

The chain is built from TRBV4-3 and TRBJ2-7, with 7 nucleotides matching TRBD2. Germline V gives CDR1 LGHNA, CDR2 YSLEER. CDR3 length: 17 amino acids. The ends lost 0 bases at V and 0 bases at J; junction bases unmatched: 8. The CDR3 DNA follows: TGCGCCAGCAGCCAAGAGCCTTGGGGCGGGAGCTCCTACGAGCAGTACTTC. It codes for CASSQEPWGGSSYEQYF.

The chain couples TRBV7-6 to TRBJ2-1; 9 nucleotides line up with TRBD1. V shed 5 bases, J shed 5 bases, and the junction held 7 bases outside the gene matches. The CDR3 extends over 15 amino acids. Germline CDR1 and CDR2: SGHVS and FNYEAQ. This CDR3 is CASSTGTGMDNEQFF. CDR3 bases: TGTGCCAGCAGCACCGGGACAGGGATGGACAATGAGCAGTTCTTC.

This clone has only one observation. The sample contains more than one DNA sequence encoding this CDR3. The chain is built from TRBV7-6 and TRBJ2-1; TRBD2 agrees at 9 bases. CDR3 length equals 14 residues. The germline V gene has CDR1 SGHVS and CDR2 FNYEAQ. V was pared by 0 bases and J by 10 bases, with 4 bases of the junction left unmatched. The DNA for the CDR3 is TGTGCCAGCAGCTTAGCTGGGCTAGCGGGAGAGCAGTTCTTC. It specifies CASSLAGLAGEQFF.

This rearrangement joins TRBV19 to TRBJ2-3, with TRBD2 identical over 7 bases. The CDR3 length is 16 residues. V gave up 6 bases and J gave up 4 bases; unmatched junction bases: 13. Germline V gene lookup returns CDR1 LNHDA and CDR2 SQIVND (reference sequence). The CDR3 DNA follows: TGTGCCAGTAGACCAAGGCGCGGGAGCGGATCAGATACGCAGTATTTT. Protein sequence: CASRPRRGSGSDTQYF.

This clone was counted a few times. The chain employs TRBV19 and TRBJ2-7, with TRBD1 matching 8 bases. The J segment lost 6 bases and the V segment lost 5 bases, leaving 9 bases of the junction unmatched. The length of the CDR3 is 14 residues. CDR1 is LNHDA, CDR2 SQIVND, per germline (reference sequence). The CDR3 DNA is TGTGCCAGTAGTCGACAGGGGACCCGCACCGAGCAGTACTTC. Its translation: CASSRQGTRTEQYF.

The CDR3 coding sequence is TGCGCCAGCAGCCAAGATGGAGTGGCCGGGGAGCTGTTTTTT. Translated: CASSQDGVAGELFF. The gene calls are TRBV4-3 and TRBJ2-2; unclear D gene. The V end was cut by 0 bases, the J end by 6 bases, with 8 bases between. Germline-derived CDR1 and CDR2 are LGHNA and YSLEER. The CDR3 is made up of 14 amino acids.